What follows are 5 T cell receptor beta chains derived from one specimen sequenced in a study of cytomegalovirus exposure and HLA in healthy donors (dated by TCRdb to the late 2010s). The method was the immunoSEQ multiplex PCR assay. For the multiplex PCR, a mixture combining 60 forward primers for TCR Vbeta segments and 13 reverse primers for TCR Jbeta segments was used. The immuneACCESS repertoire file appears here via TCRdb, limited to in-frame rearrangements. These files lack a portion of the clones; in checked studies, under half of the deficit traces to unresolved V genes, and the cause of the others is not known. The sample contains about 180,000 clones, over 60% of them found a single time. The ten largest make up more than 5.5% of the sample. Sequenced material: PBMCs. These receptors were taken from a man aged 40-49 years in good health and CMV-seronegative.

This sequence joins TRBV11-3 and TRBJ2-7, with 7 bases matching TRBD2. Germline lookup yields CDR1 SGHNT and CDR2 YENEEA. This CDR3 region has 15 residues. The ends lost 0 bases at V and 2 bases at J; junction bases unmatched: 4. In nucleotides, the CDR3 is TGTGCCAGCAGCTTAGAGGTCGGGAGGACCTACGAGCAGTACTTC. Residues: CASSLEVGRTYEQYF.

The rearrangement uses TRBV15 and TRBJ1-2; 7 nucleotides match TRBD1. Germline CDR1 is LNHNV and CDR2 is YYDKDF (reference sequence). The V gene end was trimmed by 7 bases and the J gene end by 10 bases; junction bases not matched to a gene: 9. The CDR3 loop spans 12 amino acids. The CDR3: CATTPDRVVYTF. The CDR3 DNA follows: TGTGCCACCACCCCCGACAGGGTGGTCTACACCTTC.

This clone was seen just once. The rearrangement links TRBV2 to TRBJ1-4; D gene ambiguous. The CDR3 totals 13 residues. Trimming took off 6 bases at V and 7 bases at J, with 12 bases between the two ends. The germline gives CDR1 SNHLY, CDR2 FYNNEI. CDR3 DNA: TGTGCCAGCAGGAGGTACTCTGCTGAAAAACTGTTTTTT. As protein: CASRRYSAEKLFF.

The gene calls are TRBV11-3 and TRBJ1-6, with 7 bases fitting TRBD1. CDR1 SGHNT and CDR2 YENEEA come from the germline V gene. V dropped 9 bases and J dropped 6; count of bases not matched to a gene: 8. The CDR3 spans 14 residues. The DNA for the CDR3 is TGTGCCAGGACCTCGGGACAGTCTAATTCACCCCTCCACTTT. The encoded protein is CARTSGQSNSPLHF.

This clone occurred a few times. The chain is built from TRBV5-8 and TRBJ1-4, with D possibly being TRBD1 (5 bases). CDR1 is SGHTS and CDR2 is YDEGEE in the germline V gene. V lost 0 bases, J lost 8 bases, and 14 bases lay in between. This CDR3 is 15 amino acids long. The chain's CDR3 is CASSLVSNRGEKLFF. CDR3 coding DNA: TGTGCCAGCAGCTTGGTATCGAACCGGGGGGAAAAACTGTTTTTT.